This is a list of T cell receptor beta chains from one sample in a study of blood T cell repertoires in COVID-19. This table comes from immunoSEQ multiplex PCR, and its TCRdb copy is limited to in-frame clones, with some not included. Here the sample spans hundreds of thousands of clones, about 90% being singletons. The sequenced sample consisted of PBMCs or T cells enriched from blood (not recorded which). Receptor source: a woman between 25 and 40 years old who had recovered from COVID-19. The CDR3 runs from the conserved cysteine through the conserved F or W. The D gene is left open where the match is weak. Only some rows state a clone size, as once, few, many or a class for expanded clones.

v_gene: TRBV4-1; abundance: .; d_gene: TRBD1; j_gene: TRBJ1-5; CDR3nt: TGCGCCAGCAGCCGAGGGGGCTCCAATCAGCCCCAGCATTTT; CDR3aa: CASSRGGSNQPQHF
v_gene: TRBV19; abundance: few; d_gene: TRBD2; j_gene: TRBJ2-1; CDR3nt: TGTGCCAGTAGTCCTAGCGGGATCGGAAGTGAGCAGTTCTTC; CDR3aa: CASSPSGIGSEQFF
v_gene: TRBV4-2; abundance: .; d_gene: .; j_gene: TRBJ2-1; CDR3nt: TGTGCCAGCAGCCAAGATTGGATAGTTCGGGGTGAGCAGTTCTTC; CDR3aa: CASSQDWIVRGEQFF
v_gene: TRBV6-5; abundance: .; d_gene: .; j_gene: TRBJ2-7; CDR3nt: TGTGCCAGCAGTTACGGGCAGACAAGCTACGAGCAGTACTTC; CDR3aa: CASSYGQTSYEQYF
v_gene: TRBV9; abundance: .; d_gene: TRBD1; j_gene: TRBJ1-3; CDR3nt: TGTGCCAGCAGCGTACAGGACAGGGGGCCAAACACCATATATTTT; CDR3aa: CASSVQDRGPNTIYF
v_gene: TRBV28; abundance: .; d_gene: TRBD2; j_gene: TRBJ2-1; CDR3nt: TGTGCCAGCAGTTCCGGGAGGACTGCGTTCTTC; CDR3aa: CASSSGRTAFF
v_gene: TRBV2; abundance: .; d_gene: .; j_gene: TRBJ1-1; CDR3nt: TGTGCCAGCAGTGCGGCGGGCGGAGGTTCTACTGAAGCTTTCTTT; CDR3aa: CASSAAGGGSTEAFF
v_gene: TRBV7-9; abundance: .; d_gene: TRBD1; j_gene: TRBJ1-4; CDR3nt: TGTGCCAGCAGCCATAGGCAGGGGGGTGAAAAACTGTTTTTT; CDR3aa: CASSHRQGGEKLFF
v_gene: TRBV7-8; abundance: .; d_gene: .; j_gene: TRBJ1-2; CDR3nt: TGTGCCAGCAGCTCCAGGTGGAGGGAGGATGGCTACACCTTC; CDR3aa: CASSSRWREDGYTF
v_gene: TRBV18; abundance: .; d_gene: TRBD1; j_gene: TRBJ1-1; CDR3nt: TGTGCCAGCTCACGGGGACAGGAGCACACTGAAGCTTTCTTT; CDR3aa: CASSRGQEHTEAFF
v_gene: TRBV2; abundance: .; d_gene: .; j_gene: TRBJ1-2; CDR3nt: TGTGCCAGCAGGGGGTTTGGGCAGGGTAGCTACACCTTC; CDR3aa: CASRGFGQGSYTF
v_gene: TRBV5-8; abundance: .; d_gene: .; j_gene: TRBJ1-2; CDR3nt: TGTGCCAGCAACCTGCGGATTAGAACAGGGAATGGCTACACCTTC; CDR3aa: CASNLRIRTGNGYTF
v_gene: TRBV5-4; abundance: .; d_gene: .; j_gene: TRBJ1-2; CDR3nt: TGTGCCAGCAGCGTAGGACAGCCCTATGGCTACACCTTC; CDR3aa: CASSVGQPYGYTF
v_gene: TRBV11-2; abundance: .; d_gene: TRBD1; j_gene: TRBJ2-3; CDR3nt: TGTGCCAGCAGCTTAGTAAATAGGCTATCGGGACAGGGGGCCGATACGCAGTATTTT; CDR3aa: CASSLVNRLSGQGADTQYF
v_gene: TRBV5-1; abundance: .; d_gene: .; j_gene: TRBJ2-6; CDR3nt: TGCGCCAGCAGTCCTTGGGTGGAGGCTGGGGCCAACGTCCTGACTTTC; CDR3aa: CASSPWVEAGANVLTF
v_gene: TRBV7-9; abundance: .; d_gene: .; j_gene: TRBJ2-3; CDR3nt: TGTGCCAGCAGCCCTAGAAGACTCCCCGACCGCACAGATACGCAGTATTTT; CDR3aa: CASSPRRLPDRTDTQYF
v_gene: TRBV4-1; abundance: .; d_gene: TRBD1; j_gene: TRBJ2-7; CDR3nt: TGCGCCAGCAGCCAAGAACGAGGGGGCGAGGTCTACGAGCAGTACTTC; CDR3aa: CASSQERGGEVYEQYF
v_gene: TRBV29-1; abundance: .; d_gene: .; j_gene: TRBJ2-3; CDR3nt: TGCAGCGTTCAAAAGGTAGTAGCGGCCACAGATACGCAGTATTTT; CDR3aa: CSVQKVVAATDTQYF
v_gene: TRBV6-5; abundance: .; d_gene: .; j_gene: TRBJ1-2; CDR3nt: TGTGCCAGCAGGCAGGGCCATGGCTACACCTTC; CDR3aa: CASRQGHGYTF